This T cell receptor beta chain was found in a study of regulatory T cells in long-lasting Graves disease (dated by TCRdb to about 2021). Broadly, across the study: Antithyroid drugs had been taken for less than 3 months by newly diagnosed Graves' disease patients. This study used TCR sequencing and RNA sequencing of peripheral blood to compare persistent Graves' disease patients against newly diagnosed Graves' disease patients. The study was conducted in China and was registered as a clinical trial. A total of some 35 samples underwent TCR sequencing: around 13 from persistent and 20 from newly diagnosed Graves' disease patients. Overall results and qualifications from the work: More public clonotypes were shared among persistent patients (2,741) than among newly diagnosed patients (approximately 930). Compared with newly diagnosed patients, persistent Graves' disease patients had lower TCR Shannon entropy and fewer highly expanded clones, which suggests clonal expansion. TRBV28, TRBJ1-2 and TRBJ2-5 were preferentially used in persistent disease, while TRBV20-1 and TRBJ2-1 were favored in newly diagnosed disease. The authors acknowledged the small sample size as a limitation that may reduce accuracy. Sequencing and analysis were limited to the TCR beta chain. The study examined only peripheral blood because the primary lesion, thyroid tissue, could not be accessed.

Receptor libraries were prepared by multiplex PCR. The reads were generated on an Illumina HiSeq 4000. iRepertoire HTBI primers and Arm-PCR amplification of CDR3 regions were used to construct TCR beta libraries. PCR products were gel purified before sequencing. Per the authors' processing: A total of 62 TRBV and 14 TRBJ segments were identified across samples and were used for gene usage analysis of CDR3 amino acid clonotypes. COPE and FqMerger were used to merge filtered high-quality paired reads into contigs. Contigs were aligned with BLAST to IMGT TRBV, TRBD and TRBJ reference genes, and CDR3 was defined per IMGT. Clonotypes above 0.1% frequency were classified as highly expanded clones. Shannon entropy served as the measure of repertoire diversity, while the Gini coefficient captured V-J evenness. A clonotype was considered public if more than one individual shared it. TCRdb reprocessing: public reads trimmed at Q25 with fastp, clones called with MiXCR, in-frame beta chains kept. A single entry per CDR3 protein holds the most common genes and DNA from its merged rows. The authors' filters were not applied to this entry. The sample has roughly 560,000 distinct CDR3 sequences on record, roughly 16% of them singletons. 25% of the sample is taken by the ten largest.

According to the study, the label for this sample's time point signals: newly diagnosed GD, antithyroid drugs for less than 3 months. RNA was extracted from PBMCs in TRIzol for both TCR sequencing and RNA sequencing. Graves' disease was diagnosed according to American Thyroid Association guidelines. Patients were recruited from an endocrinology department in Xi'an, China. From each patient, 7.5 to 10 milliliters of peripheral blood was collected into an EDTA anticoagulant tube. Ficoll Paque Plus density gradient separation was used to isolate PBMCs, and no additional T cell sorting was done. RNA quality was checked with an Agilent 2100 Bioanalyzer and agarose gel, and concentration with a NanoDrop 2000. Comment on this clonotype: The antigen this receptor binds is unknown. No qualities accompany the bases; no much larger clone lies one base away.

The CDR3 runs 17 residues from the cysteine to the phenylalanine. CDR3 DNA only is kept here, 51 bases in frame from base 1. From the germline V gene (reference sequence), CDR1 is SEHNR and CDR2 is FQNEAQ. V and J are trimmed by 3 bases and 5 bases, and the gene matches miss 15 bases of the junction. This same sample was also part of a study on T cells in Graves' hyperthyroidism and ophthalmopathy. The second paper states: A patient counted as having stable Graves' hyperthyroidism if no progression to ophthalmopathy occurred over 18 months of follow-up. The hyperthyroidism patients were between 18 and 65 years old and newly diagnosed, with a disease duration of less than 2 months. Exclusion was applied to patients with uncontrolled infections, other autoimmune diseases, pregnancy or lactation. Clinical symptoms, serum thyroxine and TRAb, thyroid ultrasound, and orbital computed tomography formed the basis for the diagnoses. The first round of RT-PCR for the TCR CDR3 was performed with the HTBI primer set and the Qiagen OneStep RT-PCR kit. Most expanded thyroid clonotypes (frequency above 0.001) were also detected in blood, a finding suggesting that blood repertoires may reflect thyroid immune responses. A 13 V-J signature model separated ophthalmopathy from stable hyperthyroidism, with about 88% sensitivity and 81% to 83% specificity in cross-validation and 80%/75% in testing. In validation, the model predicted progression to ophthalmopathy with just under 71% sensitivity and approximately 78% specificity, a median of approximately 6.7 months before onset. TCR V-J signatures able to tell the groups apart were searched for in a discovery cohort of more than 90 patients, of whom over 40 had Graves' ophthalmopathy and about 55 had stable Graves' hyperthyroidism. Prospective prediction of ophthalmopathy was tested in an independent validation cohort consisting of 18 hyperthyroidism patients and about 17 patients who later progressed to ophthalmopathy. The 75 to 100 discovery patients were randomly split 7:3 into training and test sets. In addition, the study compared T-cell repertoires in thyroid tissue and in blood from about 6 Graves' hyperthyroidism patients. Once sampling was done, hyperthyroidism patients were given methimazole at a starting dose of 30 mg daily, whereas ophthalmopathy patients were given high-dose intravenous methylprednisolone. The libraries were constructed in a second round of multiplex PCR and then size-selected and purified. Sequencing of the libraries was done on an Illumina HiSeq2000 using paired-end 100 bp reads. SOAPnuke was used to process the raw data, removing reads that contained adapters or uncalled bases, had a mean Phred below 15, or lacked an exact match to the constant primer or identifier. High-quality paired reads were merged with COPE v1.2.5, and unique nucleotide sequences were defined as clonotypes. MiTCR v1.1 was used to align clonotypes to the IMGT TRBV, TRBD and TRBJ reference segments. The analysis was restricted to V-J combinations with a frequency above 0.0001, which together covered just over 99% of the repertoires. The TCS score was defined as the ratio of F50 (clonal expansion) to E x V (chaos), calculated using BLOSUM62-based TCRdist between CDR3 peptides within each V-J. Welch's t-statistics and random forest reduced several hundred V-J features to 10 to 15, which were used in a naive Bayes classifier (R e1071). No statistical method was used to set the sample size in advance, and investigators knew the group allocation. According to the paper, TCR Vbeta CDR3 sequencing was carried out on 135 peripheral blood samples, which came from under 50 ophthalmopathy, some 73 hyperthyroidism and approximately 17 progressor patients.

The source of this sequence is a woman aged 35 to 60 with Graves disease. Donor details come from another sample of the same person, matched by shared clones. The chain was built from TRBV7-9 and TRBJ1-1; 7 central bases correspond to TRBD1. This specimen consisted of peripheral blood mononuclear cells (PBMCs), obtained at new diagnosis, from a patient treated with antithyroid drugs. The DNA reads TGTGCCAGCAGCTTCATGGGACAGCGTTCGGTTATGACTGAAGCTTTCTTT. Its translation is CASSFMGQRSVMTEAFF.